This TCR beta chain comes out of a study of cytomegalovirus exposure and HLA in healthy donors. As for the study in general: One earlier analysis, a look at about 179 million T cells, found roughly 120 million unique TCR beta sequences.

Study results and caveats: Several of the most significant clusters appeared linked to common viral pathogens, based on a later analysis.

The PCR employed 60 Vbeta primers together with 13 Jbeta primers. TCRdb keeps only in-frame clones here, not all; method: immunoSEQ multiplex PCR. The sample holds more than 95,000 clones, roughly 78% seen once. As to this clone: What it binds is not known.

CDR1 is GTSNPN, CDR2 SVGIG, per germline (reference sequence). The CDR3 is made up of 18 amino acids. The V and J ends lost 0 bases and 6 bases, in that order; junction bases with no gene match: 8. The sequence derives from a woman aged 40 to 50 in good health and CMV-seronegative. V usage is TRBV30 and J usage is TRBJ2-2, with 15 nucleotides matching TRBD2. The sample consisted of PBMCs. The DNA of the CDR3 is TGTGCCTGGAGTGTAGGACTAGCGGGAGGGCCTAGGCCCGGGGAGCTGTTTTTT. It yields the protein CAWSVGLAGGPRPGELFF.